This paragraph reports one T cell receptor (beta chain). Its target is not known. The data stem from a study of molecular identifiers for immune sequencing clone quantification. Study observations and caveats: Spiked-in Jurkat TCR RNA corresponding to one cell was reported as detectable against more than 950,000 naive cells.

Germline CDR1 MDHEN, CDR2 SYDVKM. V gave up 6 bases and J gave up 5 bases; unmatched junction bases: 5. CDR3 length: 14 amino acids. Listed TCR primers and previously described methods were used for bulk TCR libraries. Each CDR3 protein gets one entry after TCRdb re-called the PCR reads with MiXCR. The data hold about 63,000 distinct CDR3 sequences, with roughly a fifth observed a single time. The sequenced sample consisted of naive CD8+ T cells from blood, with Jurkat cell RNA spiked in. The subset was: FACS-sorted CD8+CD4-CCR7+CD45RA+ naive T cells. The J gene is TRBJ1-5, the V gene TRBV28; 9 nucleotides agree with TRBD1. This TCR was sampled from a human donor in good health. Some libraries in this study had Jurkat cell RNA spiked in. CDR3 DNA: TGTGCCAGCAGCGGGACAGGGTCTTATCAGCCCCAGCATTTT. Translation gives CASSGTGSYQPQHF.